The source of this TCR beta chain is a study of T cell repertoires in cytomegalovirus infection. Notes on this clonotype: The antigen is unknown.

TCRdb redid the calling of the reads with MiXCR, one entry per CDR3 protein. The sample lists around 540,000 distinct CDR3 sequences; 30% to 40% were seen once. The CDR3 runs 16 residues. Germline lookup yields CDR1 SEHNR and CDR2 FQNEAQ (reference sequence). Trimming cost V 7 bases and J 6 bases; bases outside gene matches: 9. The receptor was isolated from a human donor in good health (CMV status not recorded). Some clones in this sample may be carry-over from other donors' samples. The material sequenced was cultured PBMCs, taken from culture after CMV antigen stimulation. The chain has TRBV7-9 and TRBJ2-1; 13 bases line up with TRBD2. The CDR3 here is CASTLPGLAGLNEQFF. As DNA, the CDR3 is TGTGCCAGCACCCTCCCGGGACTAGCGGGACTCAATGAGCAGTTCTTC.